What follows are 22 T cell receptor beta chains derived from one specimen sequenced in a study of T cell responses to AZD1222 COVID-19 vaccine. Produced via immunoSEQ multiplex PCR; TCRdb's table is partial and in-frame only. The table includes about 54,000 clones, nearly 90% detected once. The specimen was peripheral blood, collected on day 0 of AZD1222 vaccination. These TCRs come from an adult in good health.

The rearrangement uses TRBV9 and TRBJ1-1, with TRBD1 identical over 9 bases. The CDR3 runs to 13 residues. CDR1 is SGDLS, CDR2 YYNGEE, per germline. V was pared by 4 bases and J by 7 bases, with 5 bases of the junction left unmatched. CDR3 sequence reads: CASSPRTGVEAFF. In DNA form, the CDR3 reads TGTGCCAGCAGCCCCCGGACAGGGGTTGAAGCTTTCTTT.

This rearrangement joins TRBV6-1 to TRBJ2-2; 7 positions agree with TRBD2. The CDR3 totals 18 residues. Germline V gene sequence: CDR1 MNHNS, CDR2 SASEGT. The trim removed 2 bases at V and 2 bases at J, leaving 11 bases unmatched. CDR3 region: CASSEWGGGTINTGELFF. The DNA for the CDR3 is TGTGCCAGCAGTGAATGGGGCGGGGGTACCATCAACACCGGGGAGCTGTTTTTT.

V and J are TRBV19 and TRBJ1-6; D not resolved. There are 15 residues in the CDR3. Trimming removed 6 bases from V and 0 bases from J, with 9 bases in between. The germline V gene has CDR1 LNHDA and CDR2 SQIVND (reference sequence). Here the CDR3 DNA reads TGTGCCAGTAGACAGACGAGCTCCTATAATTCACCCCTCCACTTT. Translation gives CASRQTSSYNSPLHF.

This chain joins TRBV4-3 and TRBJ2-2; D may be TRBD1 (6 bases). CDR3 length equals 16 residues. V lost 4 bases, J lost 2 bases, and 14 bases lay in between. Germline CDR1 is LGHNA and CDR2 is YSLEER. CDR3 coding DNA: TGCGCCAGCAGCCGGGATCCGGGACAAAACACCGGGGAGCTGTTTTTT. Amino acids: CASSRDPGQNTGELFF.

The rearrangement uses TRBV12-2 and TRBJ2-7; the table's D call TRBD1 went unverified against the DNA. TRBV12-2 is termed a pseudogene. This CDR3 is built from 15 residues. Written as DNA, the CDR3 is TGTGCAAGTCGCCCGTCCCGGGACAGCCGACTAAGACAGTACTTC. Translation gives CASRPSRDSRLRQYF.

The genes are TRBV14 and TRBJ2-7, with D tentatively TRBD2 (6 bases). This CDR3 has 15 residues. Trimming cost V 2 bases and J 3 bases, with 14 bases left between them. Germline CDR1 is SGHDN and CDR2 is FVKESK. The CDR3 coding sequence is TGTGCCAGCAGCCAAAGTTCGCGGGACCTCTACGAGCAGTACTTC. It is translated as CASSQSSRDLYEQYF.

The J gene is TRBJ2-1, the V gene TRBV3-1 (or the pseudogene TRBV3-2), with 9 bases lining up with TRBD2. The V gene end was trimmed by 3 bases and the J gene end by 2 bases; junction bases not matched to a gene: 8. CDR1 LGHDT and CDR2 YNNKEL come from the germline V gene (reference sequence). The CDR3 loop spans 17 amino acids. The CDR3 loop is CASSQGLADGPYNEQFF. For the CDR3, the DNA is TGTGCCAGCAGCCAGGGACTAGCCGACGGCCCCTACAATGAGCAGTTCTTC.

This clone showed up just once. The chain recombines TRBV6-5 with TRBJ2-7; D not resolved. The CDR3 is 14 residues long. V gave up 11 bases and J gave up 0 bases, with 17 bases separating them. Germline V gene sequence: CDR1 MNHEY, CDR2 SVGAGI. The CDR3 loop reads CAPPQSWYSYEQYF. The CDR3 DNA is TGTGCCCCCCCCCAGTCGTGGTACTCCTACGAGCAGTACTTC.

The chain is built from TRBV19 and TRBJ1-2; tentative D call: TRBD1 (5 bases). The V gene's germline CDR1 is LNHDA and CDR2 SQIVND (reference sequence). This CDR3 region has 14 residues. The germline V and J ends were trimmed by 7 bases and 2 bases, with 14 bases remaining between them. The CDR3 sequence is CASTPGRGNYGYTF. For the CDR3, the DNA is TGTGCCAGTACCCCCGGTAGGGGAAACTATGGCTACACCTTC.

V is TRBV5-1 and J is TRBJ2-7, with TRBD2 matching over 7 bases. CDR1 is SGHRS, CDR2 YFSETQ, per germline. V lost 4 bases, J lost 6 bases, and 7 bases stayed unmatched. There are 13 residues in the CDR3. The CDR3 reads CASSPRGRGEQYF. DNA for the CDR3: TGCGCCAGCAGCCCCCGGGGGAGGGGCGAGCAGTACTTC.

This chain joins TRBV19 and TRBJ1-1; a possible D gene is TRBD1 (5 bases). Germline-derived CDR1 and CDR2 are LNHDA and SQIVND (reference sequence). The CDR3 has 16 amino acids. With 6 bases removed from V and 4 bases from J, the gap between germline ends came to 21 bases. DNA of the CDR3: TGTGCCAGTAGGCCCATGAGGGGTTTGGTAGGCACTGAAGCTTTCTTT. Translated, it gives CASRPMRGLVGTEAFF. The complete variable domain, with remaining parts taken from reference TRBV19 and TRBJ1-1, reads DGGITQSPKYLFRKEGQNVTLSCEQNLNHDAMYWYRQDPGQGLRLIYYSQIVNDFQKGDIAEGYSVSREKKESFPLTVTSAQKNPTAFYLCASRPMRGLVGTEAFFGQGTRLTVV.

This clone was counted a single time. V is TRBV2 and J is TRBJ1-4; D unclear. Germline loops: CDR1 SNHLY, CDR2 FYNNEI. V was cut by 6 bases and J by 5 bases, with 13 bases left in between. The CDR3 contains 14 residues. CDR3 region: CASRGMQLNEKLFF. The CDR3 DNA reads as TGTGCCAGCAGGGGGATGCAGCTAAATGAAAAACTGTTTTTT.

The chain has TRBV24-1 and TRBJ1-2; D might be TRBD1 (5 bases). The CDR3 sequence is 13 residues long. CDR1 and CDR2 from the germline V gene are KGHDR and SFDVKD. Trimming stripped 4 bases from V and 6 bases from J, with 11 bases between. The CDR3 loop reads CATSDPGADGYTF. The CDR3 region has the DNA TGTGCCACCAGTGACCCCGGGGCAGATGGCTACACCTTC.

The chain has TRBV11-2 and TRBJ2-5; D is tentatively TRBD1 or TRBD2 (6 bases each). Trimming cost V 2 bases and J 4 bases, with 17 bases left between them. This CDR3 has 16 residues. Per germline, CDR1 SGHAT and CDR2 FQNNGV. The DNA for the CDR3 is TGTGCCAGCAGCTTACGACCGCGTGGGGGGCCAGAGACCCAGTACTTC. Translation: CASSLRPRGGPETQYF.

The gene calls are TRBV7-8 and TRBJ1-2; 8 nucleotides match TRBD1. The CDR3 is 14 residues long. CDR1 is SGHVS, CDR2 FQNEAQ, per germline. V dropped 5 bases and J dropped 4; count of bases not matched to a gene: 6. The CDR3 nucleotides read TGTGCCAGCAGCCCCGGACAGGGCGGCTATGGCTACACCTTC. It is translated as CASSPGQGGYGYTF.

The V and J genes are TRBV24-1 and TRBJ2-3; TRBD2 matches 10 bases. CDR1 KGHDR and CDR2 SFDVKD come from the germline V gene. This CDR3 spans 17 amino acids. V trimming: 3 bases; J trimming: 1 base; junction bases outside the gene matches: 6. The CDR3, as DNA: TGTGCCACCAGTGATCCCCCGCTAGCGGGGGGCACAGATACGCAGTATTTT. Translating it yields CATSDPPLAGGTDTQYF.

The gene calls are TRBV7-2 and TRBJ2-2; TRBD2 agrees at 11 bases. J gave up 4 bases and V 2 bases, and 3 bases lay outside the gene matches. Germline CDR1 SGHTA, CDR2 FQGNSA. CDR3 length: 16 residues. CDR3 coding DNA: TGTGCCAGCAGCTTAACTAGCGGGGGCACCACCGGGGAGCTGTTTTTT. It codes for CASSLTSGGTTGELFF.

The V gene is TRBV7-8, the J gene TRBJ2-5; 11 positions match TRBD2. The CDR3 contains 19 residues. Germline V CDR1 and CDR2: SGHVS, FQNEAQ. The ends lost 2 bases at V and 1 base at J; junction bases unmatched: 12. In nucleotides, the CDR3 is TGTGCCAGCAGCTTACCCGATAGGACTAGCGGGCCCCTCCAAGAGACCCAGTACTTC. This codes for CASSLPDRTSGPLQETQYF.

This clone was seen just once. CDR3 in amino acids: CASSFGGSNQPQHF. CDR3 sequence (DNA): TGTGCCAGCAGCTTTGGGGGGAGCAATCAGCCCCAGCATTTT. This chain links TRBV5-4 with TRBJ1-5; the D gene is possibly TRBD1 (5 bases). Germline lookup yields CDR1 SGHNT and CDR2 YYREEE (reference sequence). The CDR3 is 14 amino acids. Trimming cost V 2 bases and J 1 base, with 7 bases left between them.

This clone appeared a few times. CDR3 protein: CATGLAVNTGELFF. The CDR3 DNA reads as TGTGCCACCGGACTAGCGGTGAACACCGGGGAGCTGTTTTTT. The V and J genes are TRBV19 and TRBJ2-2; 10 nucleotides line up with TRBD2. Germline V CDR1 and CDR2: LNHDA, SQIVND (reference sequence). The CDR3 is 14 residues long. Trimming at V came to 10 bases and at J to 1 base, leaving 3 bases not matched to a gene.

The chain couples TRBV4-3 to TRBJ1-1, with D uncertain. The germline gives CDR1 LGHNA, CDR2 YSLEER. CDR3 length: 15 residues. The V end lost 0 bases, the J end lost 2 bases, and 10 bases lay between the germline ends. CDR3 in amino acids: CASSQDDKGNTEAFF. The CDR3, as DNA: TGCGCCAGCAGCCAAGACGATAAGGGCAACACTGAAGCTTTCTTT.

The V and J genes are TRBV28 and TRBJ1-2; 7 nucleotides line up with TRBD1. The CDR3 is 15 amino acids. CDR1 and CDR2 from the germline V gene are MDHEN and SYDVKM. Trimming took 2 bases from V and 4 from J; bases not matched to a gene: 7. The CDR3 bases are TGTGCCAGCAGTTTACCCGGACAGGCCCGCTATGGCTACACCTTC. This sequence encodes CASSLPGQARYGYTF.